The present T cell receptor (beta chain) was sequenced within a study of T cells after yellow fever vaccination. Study overall: It was SMART-Seq v4 Ultra Low Input that prepared the fractions with low cell numbers.

Universal primer sites and UMIs were introduced during 5'RACE template-switching synthesis of TCR cDNA. TCRdb used MiXCR to reprocess the 5' RACE reads, holding one entry per CDR3 protein. The sample contains 310,000 or so distinct CDR3 sequences, 3% to 4.5% of which appear only once. General study findings and limits: The booster saw the reappearance of most primary-vaccination clones (nearly 98% CD4, 80% to 90% CD8). Researchers cautioned that FACS-sorted repertoires could harbor abundant clonotypes contaminating from the bulk population.

About this clonotype itself: What it binds is not known.

This CDR3 contains 14 residues. With 1 base removed from V and 3 bases from J, the gap between germline ends came to 7 bases. CDR1 is SGHKS and CDR2 is YYEKEE in the germline V gene (reference sequence). The chain carries TRBV5-5 and TRBJ1-4; D is uncertain. Sequences were derived from PBMCs, sampled on the day of the yellow fever booster vaccination. This clonotype was obtained from a man in his late teens or twenties who received the YFV17D yellow fever vaccine. The CDR3 spells CASSLSSPNEKLFF. The CDR3 coding sequence is TGTGCCAGCAGCTTGTCGAGCCCTAATGAAAAACTGTTTTTT. The complete variable domain, with remaining parts taken from reference TRBV5-5 and TRBJ1-4, reads DAGVTQSPTHLIKTRGQQVTLRCSPISGHKSVSWYQQVLGQGPQFIFQYYEKEERGRGNFPDRFSARQFPNYSSELNVNALLLGDSALYLCASSLSSPNEKLFFGSGTQLSVL.